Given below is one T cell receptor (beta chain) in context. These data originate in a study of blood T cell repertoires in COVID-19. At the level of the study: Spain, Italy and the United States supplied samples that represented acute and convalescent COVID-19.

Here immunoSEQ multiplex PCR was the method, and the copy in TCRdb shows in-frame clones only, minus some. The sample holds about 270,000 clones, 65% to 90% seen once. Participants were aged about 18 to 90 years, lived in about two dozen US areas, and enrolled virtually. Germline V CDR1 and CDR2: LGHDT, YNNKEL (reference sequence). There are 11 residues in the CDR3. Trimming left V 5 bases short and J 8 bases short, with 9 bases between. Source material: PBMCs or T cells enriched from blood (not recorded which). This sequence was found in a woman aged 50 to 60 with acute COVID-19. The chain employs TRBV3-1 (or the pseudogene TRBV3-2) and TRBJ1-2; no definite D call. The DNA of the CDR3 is TGTGCCAGCAGCTCCCCGAGAGGCTACACCTTC. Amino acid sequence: CASSSPRGYTF.